A selection of T cell receptor beta chains follows, all from one sample in a study of blood T cell repertoires in COVID-19. The repertoire was sequenced with immunoSEQ multiplex PCR; TCRdb's copy has only in-frame clones and lacks some. The table lists 450,000 or so clones, about 87% of them singletons. The sequencing sample was made of peripheral blood. The receptors were sampled from a man between 18 and 35 years old with COVID-19, enrolled during active disease. Both conserved end residues are part of each CDR3. The order of the fields is V gene, J gene, clone size, D gene, CDR3 DNA, CDR3 protein. D genes are given only for firm matches. The size entry is marked missing in some rows and otherwise reads once, few, many or a size class.

TRBV6-6	TRBJ1-1	NA	NA	TGTGCCAGCAGTTCCACAGGGAACCCGAACACTGAAGCTTTCTTT	CASSSTGNPNTEAFF
TRBV3-1/TRBV3-2	TRBJ1-1	once	TRBD1	TGTGCCAGCAGCCAAGCCAGGAGGGGGCAAGCTTTCTTT	CASSQARRGQAFF
TRBV27	TRBJ1-4	NA	NA	TGTGCCAGCAGTTCAAGCCCTCACAGGTACCATGAAAAACTGTTTTTT	CASSSSPHRYHEKLFF
TRBV6-5	TRBJ1-4	NA	NA	TGTGCCAGCAGTCCCAAAGAAAAACTGTTTTTT	CASSPKEKLFF
TRBV7-2	TRBJ1-1	NA	NA	TGTGCCAGCAGCTTATCCTCGCGGGGCCTCACTGAAGCTTTCTTT	CASSLSSRGLTEAFF
TRBV7-9	TRBJ1-1	NA	NA	TGTGCCAGCAGCTCGGAAGAGCGACGTGATGAAGCTTTCTTT	CASSSEERRDEAFF
TRBV27	TRBJ2-7	NA	TRBD2	TGTGCCAGCAGTCCTCGAGGGACTAGCGGGAGGATAGGCGAGCAGTACTTC	CASSPRGTSGRIGEQYF
TRBV11-2	TRBJ2-7	NA	TRBD2	TGTGCCAGCAGCTTAGGGACTAGCGGGAGGCACGAGCAGTACTTC	CASSLGTSGRHEQYF
TRBV7-9	TRBJ2-1	NA	NA	TGTGCCAGCAGTTTCATTAGCGGCAATGAGCAGTTCTTC	CASSFISGNEQFF
TRBV11-2	TRBJ2-2	once	NA	TGTGCCAGCAGCCCCGGTCGAACCGGGGAGCTGTTTTTT	CASSPGRTGELFF
TRBV15	TRBJ2-7	NA	TRBD1	TGTGCCACCAGCGGCGGGACAGGCTTCTCCTACGAGCAGTACTTC	CATSGGTGFSYEQYF
TRBV3-1/TRBV3-2	TRBJ1-5	NA	TRBD1	TGTGCCAGCAGCCAGGACAGGGATCAGCCCCAGCATTTT	CASSQDRDQPQHF
TRBV30	TRBJ1-2	NA	NA	TGTGCCTGGGGGGGTCAGGGGACCTATGGCTACACCTTC	CAWGGQGTYGYTF
TRBV7-9	TRBJ2-1	NA	TRBD1	TGTGCCAGCAGCTTAGGGGGGACAGCCTACAATGAGCAGTTCTTC	CASSLGGTAYNEQFF
TRBV12-5	TRBJ2-1	NA	NA	TGTGCTAGTGGTCTATCTCGGACAGCCAAGGATGAGCAGTTCTTC	CASGLSRTAKDEQFF
TRBV5-1	TRBJ2-3	NA	TRBD2	TGCGCCAGCAGCTTCTCGGGGGGTGATTTCACAGATACGCAGTATTTT	CASSFSGGDFTDTQYF
TRBV7-2	TRBJ1-2	NA	NA	TGTGCCAGCAGCATCAGGACAGACTCTAACTATGGCTACACCTTC	CASSIRTDSNYGYTF
TRBV18	TRBJ2-3	few	NA	TGTGCCAGCTCACCACCGTTGCAGGGAACGGATACGCAGTATTTT	CASSPPLQGTDTQYF
TRBV6-5	TRBJ2-1	NA	NA	TGTGCCAGCAGTTACGTGGGGGGTTTGTCCTACAATGAGCAGTTCTTC	CASSYVGGLSYNEQFF
TRBV10-3	TRBJ2-4	NA	TRBD1	TGTGCCATCAGTAGAGGGACAGGACAGAACATTCAGTACTTC	CAISRGTGQNIQYF
TRBV29-1	TRBJ2-7	NA	TRBD2	TGCAGCGTTGAAGAAAGGACTAGCGGGACCCATACCTACGAGCAGTACTTC	CSVEERTSGTHTYEQYF
TRBV7-9	TRBJ1-6	medium-sized	TRBD1	TGTGCCAGCAGCTTGTTGACAGGGGGGAATTCACCCCTCCACTTT	CASSLLTGGNSPLHF
TRBV5-1	TRBJ2-6	NA	TRBD1	TGCGCCAGCAGCCCGGGGACAGGACTATCCTCTGGGGCCAACGTCCTGACTTTC	CASSPGTGLSSGANVLTF
TRBV27	TRBJ2-7	NA	TRBD1	TGTGCCAGCAGTCCGGACAGGGTCGAGCAGTACTTC	CASSPDRVEQYF
TRBV3-1/TRBV3-2	TRBJ2-2	NA	NA	TGTGCCAGCAGCCAAGTTTTTGGAGTCCCCGGGGAGCTGTTTTTT	CASSQVFGVPGELFF
TRBV7-9	TRBJ1-2	NA	TRBD1	TGTGCCAGCAGCTTAGCCACAGGGGACTCCTATGGCTACACCTTC	CASSLATGDSYGYTF